This T cell receptor beta chain was obtained from a study of T-cell reconstitution after alpha-beta-depleted transplantation in children (dated by TCRdb to about 2016). About the study as a whole: T-cell immune reconstitution after TCRalphabeta/CD19-depleted allogeneic hematopoietic cell transplantation in children was quantitatively tracked in the study by means of TCR repertoire profiling. The study at large found these results: The apparently early recovery of alphabetaT-cell counts about two months after transplant reportedly depended on only several hundred rapidly expanded clones that came from non-depleted graft cells. In some patients, the high TCRbeta diversity seen at day 60 was put down to recipient T cells and intrathymic progenitors that had survived conditioning. Hyperexpanded clone frequencies declined over subsequent months; after one year, T-cell counts and TCRbeta diversity were mostly attributed to newly produced T cells.

Library construction relied on PCR. The data were produced on an Illumina HiSeq 2500. To normalize quantification of the TCRbeta repertoire, the TCR libraries were built with molecular barcoding that relied on unique molecular identifiers. Starting from the raw public reads, TCRdb applied fastp trimming at Q25, assembled clones with MiXCR and retained in-frame beta chains. Here each entry gathers all rows of one CDR3 protein and keeps the most common genes and DNA. The sample table holds approximately 520,000 distinct CDR3 sequences, of which about an eighth were seen once. The ten largest account for 14% of the sample. Concerning this clonotype itself: What antigen it recognizes has not been identified. Per-nucleotide qualities are absent, and no much larger clonotype sits a single base away.

The treatment or condition label of this sample denotes: allogeneic hematopoietic cell transplantation with graft depleted of TCRalphabeta T cells and CD19 B cells. The transplant recipients were children given TCRalphabeta/CD19-depleted allogeneic hematopoietic cell grafts. This receptor was identified in a female patient under 10 years old who had a stem cell transplant for aplastic anemia, so the T cells may come from the graft donor. Here the sequenced sample was PBMCs, mostly from graft donor cells, taken 180 days after TCRalphabeta/CD19-depleted stem cell transplant.

The CDR3 protein sequence reads: CASSLGQGPTGELFF. The DNA sequence is given as TGCGCCAGCAGCTTGGGACAGGGGCCCACCGGGGAGCTGTTTTTT. The V and J genes are TRBV5-1 and TRBJ2-2; the junction holds 8 bases that match TRBD1. The CDR3 has 15 amino acids, counting the end cysteine and phenylalanine. The sequence is cut down to CDR3 DNA, 45 bases in frame from base 1. CDR1 and CDR2 are read off the germline V gene as SGHRS and YFSETQ. V trim: 0 bases; J trim: 4 bases; unmatched bases: 2. With the rest looked up from the reference TRBV5-1 and TRBJ2-2 genes rather than sequenced, the full variable domain is KAGVTQTPRYLIKTRGQQVTLSCSPISGHRSVSWYQQTPGQGLQFLFEYFSETQRNKGNFPGRFSGRQFSNSRSEMNVSTLELGDSALYLCASSLGQGPTGELFFGEGSRLTVL.